This is a list of T cell receptor beta chains from one sample in a study of T cells expressing NK-cell markers. For each CDR3 protein, TCRdb gives one entry from its re-call of the 5' RACE reads, without DNA. The listing contains about 550,000 distinct CDR3 sequences. The sample comprised blood T cells: a sorted CD56 or NKG2C T cell subset, CD4+ or CD8+ T cells, or bulk PBMC T cells (not recorded which). The origin of the receptors is a man between 18 and 29 years old in good health. Both conserved end residues are part of each CDR3.

J	V	CDR3
TRBJ2-3	TRBV20-1	CSARAPGLAGAGDTQYF
TRBJ1-4	TRBV6-5	CASSYSGGVAGPTNEKLFF
TRBJ1-2	TRBV7-9	CASSLGSNLYGYTF
TRBJ2-3	TRBV7-8	CASTKTGGGPTDTQYF
TRBJ2-1	TRBV5-1	CASSDGGWRHANYNEQFF
TRBJ1-5	TRBV12-3/TRBV12-4	CASSRTEVQHF
TRBJ1-1	TRBV6-1	CASSESGPGSLPPNTEAFF
TRBJ1-2	TRBV29-1	CSVEDRLKGIYDGYTF
TRBJ1-4	TRBV27	CASSLTANEKLFF
TRBJ1-5	TRBV18	CASSPGDRGVNQPQHF
TRBJ2-2	TRBV25-1	CASSRPGNTGELFF
TRBJ2-2	TRBV27	CASSRPGSGRGGELFF
TRBJ2-7	TRBV25-1	CASSELGRDSYEQYF
TRBJ2-3	TRBV4-1	CASSQYLADTQYF
TRBJ2-5	TRBV12-3/TRBV12-4	CASSLRVLSYQETQYF
TRBJ2-1	TRBV2	CASSPDRGILHEQFF
TRBJ1-6	TRBV5-1	CASSLARGYSPLHF
TRBJ2-1	TRBV20-1	CSARGLAGEIEQFF
TRBJ2-7	TRBV5-6	CASSYGLAGDYEQYF
TRBJ2-5	TRBV18	CASSSTQDRETQYF
TRBJ2-7	TRBV20-1	CSARGIQLAGVTYEQYF
TRBJ2-1	TRBV6-2/TRBV6-3	CASRRVLSSYNEQFF
TRBJ2-3	TRBV6-1	CASSDWTSGSTDTQYF
TRBJ2-5	TRBV7-9	CASSSEDRQETQYF
TRBJ1-2	TRBV6-1	CASRLQGGQNYGYTF
TRBJ2-1	TRBV5-1	CASSPDTVRYNEQFF
TRBJ2-2	TRBV19	CASSIERGELFF
TRBJ2-5	TRBV5-1	CASSQKTGVVETQYF
TRBJ2-3	TRBV12-3/TRBV12-4	CATDSGRARRDTQYF
TRBJ2-1	TRBV4-3	CASSQDVGNEQFF
TRBJ1-1	TRBV6-1	CASTGQMNTEAFF
TRBJ2-3	TRBV2	CASSTLATQDTQYF
TRBJ2-5	TRBV6-1	CASTSRGFTGVGETQYF
TRBJ2-1	TRBV12-3/TRBV12-4	CASTRTGNVDEQFF
TRBJ1-1	TRBV29-1	CSVVRGDGAFF
TRBJ2-7	TRBV29-1	CSVAGSRAGGRTYEQYF
TRBJ1-4	TRBV29-1	CSVEVVRGEKLFF
TRBJ2-7	TRBV7-2	CASRYRTQGTYEQYF
TRBJ2-3	TRBV24-1	CATSDPGPGTDTQYF
TRBJ1-1	TRBV9	CASSQRQGLNTEAFF
TRBJ2-3	TRBV29-1	CSVEGDRVSTDTQYF
TRBJ2-1	TRBV25-1	CASVAPNEQFF
TRBJ2-1	TRBV29-1	CSVGEGGGNEQFF
TRBJ2-3	TRBV7-6	CASSPLGGDSTDTQYF
TRBJ2-1	TRBV2	CASSDPALAASSYNEQFF
TRBJ2-5	TRBV12-3/TRBV12-4	CASSWDSQETQYF
TRBJ1-5	TRBV6-1	CASSPRQGGYQPQHF
TRBJ2-1	TRBV7-9	CASSLFDIYNEQFF
TRBJ2-3	TRBV7-9	CASSRPEVTQYF